This T cell receptor beta chain stems from a study of T cell repertoires in cytomegalovirus infection. Study in general: Epitope selection comprised recently identified HLA-C-restricted CMV epitopes and well-studied HLA-B-restricted CMV epitopes. It was the public TCR beta signatures that indicated both CMV infection and matching HLA type. Study-level points and caveats: CMV carriers having the relevant HLA were flagged by cumulative public TCR beta family frequency. Predominance within the ex vivo response was attributable to HLA-C-restricted CMV-specific TCR beta clonotypes.

Germline V CDR1 and CDR2: SGHTA, FQGNSA. V was clipped by 5 bases and J by 5 bases, with 12 bases between them. The CDR3 loop spans 13 amino acids. This clonotype was seen only a few times. Its cognate antigen is unknown. TCRdb reprocessed the reads with MiXCR, giving one entry per CDR3 protein. The table records approximately 590,000 distinct CDR3 sequences, around two fifths of them present only once. The material was cultured PBMCs, obtained from culture after CMV antigen stimulation. J is TRBJ1-2 and V is TRBV7-2, with a tentative D call TRBD1 (5 bases). The sequence was collected from a human donor in good health (CMV status not recorded). Some clones in this sample may be carry-over from other donors' samples. The CDR3 DNA reads as TGTGCCAGCAGCCAGGGTTATTCTTATGGCTACACCTTC. This gives the protein CASSQGYSYGYTF.